One and the same sample provided the 15 T cell receptor beta chains below, sequenced in a study of Ad26.COV2.S vaccination and SARS-CoV-2 variants (dated by TCRdb to about 2021). The library was prepared using the immunoSEQ multiplex PCR assay. This immuneACCESS table, as held by TCRdb, lists in-frame sequences with V and J called but not all clones. Of the missing ones, under half trace to an unresolved V gene in checked studies; the others have no known cause. A total of roughly 300,000 clones appear in this sample, roughly nine tenths of them only once. Together, the top ten hold 6.4% of the sample. According to the study, the label for this sample's treatment or condition signals: around 19 received Ad26.COV2.S at low or high dose, single or two shots; about 5 received placebo; per-sample allocation not given. Repertoires of vaccine and placebo recipients were sequenced from samples collected on day 63 after the first injection.

This specimen consisted of peripheral blood, obtained in a trial of Ad26.COV2.S vaccine versus placebo. These receptors were obtained from a person between 18 and 60 years old who received the Ad26.COV2.S COVID-19 vaccine or a placebo.

The V gene is TRBV10-3, the J gene TRBJ1-5; tentative D call: TRBD1 (5 bases). The CDR3 extends over 13 amino acids. The V end lost 6 bases, the J end lost 5 bases, and 11 bases lay between the germline ends. Germline CDR1 and CDR2: ENHRY and SYGVKD. The chain's CDR3 is CAIRLRADQPQHF. The CDR3, as DNA: TGTGCCATCAGGCTCAGGGCGGATCAGCCCCAGCATTTT.

The chain employs TRBV29-1 and TRBJ1-1; unclear D gene. The CDR3 consists of 12 residues. CDR1 is SQVTM and CDR2 is ANQGSEA in the germline V gene. Trimming stripped 3 bases from V and 6 bases from J, with 11 bases between. CDR3 in DNA: TGCAGCGTTGACGCGGGAGGCGCTGAAGCTTTCTTT. Translating it yields CSVDAGGAEAFF.

V gene TRBV27 combines with J gene TRBJ2-1; D possibly matches TRBD1 or TRBD2 (5 bases each). Germline V gene lookup returns CDR1 MNHEY and CDR2 SMNVEV (reference sequence). Trimming removed 5 bases from V and 10 bases from J, with 15 bases in between. The CDR3 has 13 residues. This CDR3 reads CASSQLGTREQFF. The CDR3 bases are TGTGCCAGCAGTCAGCTCGGGACCCGGGAGCAGTTCTTC.

This clone has a single count. V is TRBV30 and J is TRBJ2-7; TRBD1 matches 7 bases. The trim removed 1 base at V and 5 bases at J, leaving 5 bases unmatched. Germline V gene sequence: CDR1 GTSNPN, CDR2 SVGIG (reference sequence). This CDR3 contains 13 residues. CDR3 DNA: TGTGCCTGGAGTGGGCAGGGGGTCCACGAGCAGTACTTC. It yields the protein CAWSGQGVHEQYF.

The J gene is TRBJ2-7, the V gene TRBV27, with 7 bases fitting TRBD1. The CDR3 has 18 residues. Germline lookup yields CDR1 MNHEY and CDR2 SMNVEV (reference sequence). The V gene end was trimmed by 5 bases and the J gene end by 3 bases; junction bases not matched to a gene: 19. CDR3 in amino acids: CASSPPPTGFSSLYEQYF. In DNA, the CDR3 is TGTGCCAGCAGTCCGCCCCCGACAGGGTTCAGCTCTCTCTACGAGCAGTACTTC.

The J gene is TRBJ1-1, the V gene TRBV14; the match to TRBD1 covers 8 bases. V shed 2 bases and J 0 bases; nucleotides not matched to a gene: 2. There are 15 residues in the CDR3. Germline values: CDR1 SGHDN, CDR2 FVKESK. Here the CDR3 DNA reads TGTGCCAGCAGCCAACAGGGGGCCATGAACACTGAAGCTTTCTTT. Translating it yields CASSQQGAMNTEAFF.

The chain has TRBV5-4 and TRBJ2-7; 9 bases match TRBD1. The germline CDR1 and CDR2 sequences are SGHNT and YYREEE (reference sequence). J lost 0 bases, V lost 3 bases, and 4 bases had no gene match. The CDR3 extends over 15 amino acids. The CDR3: CASSWGQGYSYEQYF. Written as DNA, the CDR3 is TGTGCCAGCAGCTGGGGACAGGGTTACTCCTACGAGCAGTACTTC.

This clone was recorded once. The chain uses TRBV6-2 or TRBV6-3 and TRBJ2-3, with TRBD2 matching 9 bases. The CDR3 has 14 residues. V dropped 4 bases and J dropped 5; count of bases not matched to a gene: 4. Germline lookup yields CDR1 MNHEY and CDR2 SVGEGT. CDR3 coding DNA: TGTGCCAGCAGTTCGGGACTAGCAATAGATACGCAGTATTTT. Its translation: CASSSGLAIDTQYF.

V is TRBV4-1 and J is TRBJ2-7; either TRBD1 or TRBD2 may fit D (5 bases each). The ends were cut back, 5 bases at V and 1 base at J, with 15 bases in the middle. The CDR3 loop spans 15 amino acids. The germline CDR1 and CDR2 sequences are MGHRA and YSYEKL. CDR3 protein: CASSSTSGQSYEQYF. The CDR3 DNA sequence: TGCGCCAGCAGCTCCACGTCGGGGCAGTCCTACGAGCAGTACTTC.

The CDR3 loop reads CASSRWNTEAFF. DNA of the CDR3: TGTGCCAGCAGTCGCTGGAACACTGAAGCTTTCTTT. The chain has TRBV28 and TRBJ1-1; D gene ambiguous. The CDR3 contains 12 residues. Between the trimmed V and J ends, which lost 5 bases and 1 base, there was a span of 5 bases. In germline, CDR1 is MDHEN, CDR2 SYDVKM.

The rearrangement links TRBV5-1 to TRBJ2-5; D ambiguous. CDR1 is SGHRS and CDR2 is YFSETQ in the germline V gene. Trimming removed 4 bases at V and 5 bases at J, with 15 bases between. The CDR3 runs to 14 residues. The CDR3 here is CASSTTSARETQYF. The CDR3 nucleotides read TGCGCCAGCAGCACAACCTCCGCTAGGGAGACCCAGTACTTC.

This clone was observed a single time. The rearrangement uses TRBV5-1 and TRBJ1-2, with D possibly matching TRBD1 (6 bases). Per germline, CDR1 SGHRS and CDR2 YFSETQ. The CDR3 is 14 amino acids. V was shortened by 0 bases and J by 7 bases, with 13 bases between the two germline ends. The CDR3 reads CASSLVLTGSGYTF. CDR3 coding DNA: TGCGCCAGCAGCTTGGTACTTACAGGGTCTGGCTACACCTTC.

J is TRBJ2-2 and V is TRBV18; no firm D call. The ends were cut back, 6 bases at V and 0 bases at J, with 8 bases in the middle. This CDR3 comprises 14 residues. Germline V gives CDR1 KGHSH, CDR2 LQKENI. The CDR3 spells CASSRVTNTGELFF. CDR3 sequence (DNA): TGTGCCAGCTCCCGTGTAACGAACACCGGGGAGCTGTTTTTT. The complete variable domain, with remaining parts taken from reference TRBV18 and TRBJ2-2, reads NAGVMQNPRHLVRRRGQEARLRCSPMKGHSHVYWYRQLPEEGLKFMVYLQKENIIDESGMPKERFSAEFPKEGPSILRIQQVVRGDSAAYFCASSRVTNTGELFFGEGSRLTVL.

The V and J genes are TRBV7-3 and TRBJ2-7; D is perhaps TRBD1 or TRBD2 (5 bases each). CDR1 and CDR2 from the germline V gene are SGHTA and FQGTGA. The CDR3 consists of 16 residues. Between the trimmed V and J ends, which lost 5 bases and 6 bases, there was a span of 23 bases. The CDR3 sequence is CASSLKTGTLPSEQYF. The CDR3 bases are TGTGCCAGCAGCCTCAAAACCGGGACCCTACCGAGCGAGCAGTACTTC.

This clone was recorded a few times. The genes are TRBV9 and TRBJ1-3, with D possibly being TRBD1 (5 bases). V was shortened by 2 bases and J by 7 bases, with 13 bases between the two germline ends. The CDR3 length is 14 residues. The germline CDR1 and CDR2 sequences are SGDLS and YYNGEE. The CDR3 reads CASSVAGKDNTIYF. The CDR3 region has the DNA TGTGCCAGCAGCGTTGCAGGGAAGGACAACACCATATATTTT.